The sequence of this TCR beta chain was determined in a study of cytomegalovirus exposure and HLA in healthy donors. Findings and limits, study-wide: Excluded: some indistinguishable V segments such as TRBV6-2 and TRBV6-3. Rarity held for most TCR sequences, but there were some public TCRs that occurred in many donors. The availability of immune exposure information extended only to CMV serostatus. The authors enumerated over 150 TCR beta chains as linked to cytomegalovirus.

V dropped 6 bases and J dropped 1; count of bases not matched to a gene: 5. The CDR3 runs to 14 residues. In germline, CDR1 is MNHEY, CDR2 SMNVEV (reference sequence). In the PCR, 60 Vbeta and 13 Jbeta primers were used. Assay: immunoSEQ multiplex PCR; the TCRdb copy retains only in-frame clones and omits some. The sample records fewer than 110,000 clones, about 80% being singletons. This clone was counted between two and nine times. As yet, its antigen is unknown. The rearrangement joins TRBV27 to TRBJ1-1, with 7 bases fitting TRBD1. Sequencing used PBMCs. The receptor was derived from a man aged 40-50 years in good health and CMV-seronegative. The CDR3 DNA follows: TGTGCCAGCAGGGACGGGACAGCGAACACTGAAGCTTTCTTT. It is translated as CASRDGTANTEAFF.